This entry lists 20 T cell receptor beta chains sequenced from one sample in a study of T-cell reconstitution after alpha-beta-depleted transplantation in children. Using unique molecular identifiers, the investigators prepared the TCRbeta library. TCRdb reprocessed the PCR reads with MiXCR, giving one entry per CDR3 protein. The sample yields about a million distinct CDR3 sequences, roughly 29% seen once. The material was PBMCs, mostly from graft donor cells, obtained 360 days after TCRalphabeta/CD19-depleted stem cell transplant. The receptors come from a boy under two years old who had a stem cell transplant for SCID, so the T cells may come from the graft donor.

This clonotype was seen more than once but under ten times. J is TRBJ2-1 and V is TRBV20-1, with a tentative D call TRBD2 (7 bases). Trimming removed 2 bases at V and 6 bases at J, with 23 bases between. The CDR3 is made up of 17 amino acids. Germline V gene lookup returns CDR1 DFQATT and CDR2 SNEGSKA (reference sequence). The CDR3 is CSARKPLYGGPVNEQFF. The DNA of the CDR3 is TGCAGTGCTAGAAAGCCACTTTACGGGGGGCCGGTCAATGAGCAGTTCTTC.

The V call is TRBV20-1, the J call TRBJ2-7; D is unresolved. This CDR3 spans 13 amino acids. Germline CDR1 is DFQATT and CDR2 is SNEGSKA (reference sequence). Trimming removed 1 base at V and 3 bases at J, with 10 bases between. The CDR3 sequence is CSARGVGNYEQYF. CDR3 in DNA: TGCAGTGCTAGAGGGGTAGGAAACTACGAGCAGTACTTC.

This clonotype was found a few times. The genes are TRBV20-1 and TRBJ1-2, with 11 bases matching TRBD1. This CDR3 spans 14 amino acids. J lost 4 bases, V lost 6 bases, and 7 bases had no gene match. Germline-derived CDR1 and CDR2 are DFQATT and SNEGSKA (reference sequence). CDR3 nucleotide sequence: TGCAGTGCAACCCGGGACAGGGGGGTCTATGGCTACACCTTC. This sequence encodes CSATRDRGVYGYTF.

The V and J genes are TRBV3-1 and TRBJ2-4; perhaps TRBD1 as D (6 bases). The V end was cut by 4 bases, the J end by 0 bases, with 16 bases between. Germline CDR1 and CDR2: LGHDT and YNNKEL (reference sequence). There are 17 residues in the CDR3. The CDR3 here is CASSPSQGSLAKNIQYF. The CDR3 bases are TGTGCCAGCAGCCCTTCACAGGGATCCTTAGCCAAAAACATTCAGTACTTC.

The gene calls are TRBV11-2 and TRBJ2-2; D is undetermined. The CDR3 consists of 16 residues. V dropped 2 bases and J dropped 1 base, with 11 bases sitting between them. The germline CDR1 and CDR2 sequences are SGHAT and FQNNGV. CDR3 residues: CASSLSVPGNTGELFF. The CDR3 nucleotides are TGTGCCAGCAGCTTATCCGTCCCGGGGAACACCGGGGAGCTGTTTTTT.

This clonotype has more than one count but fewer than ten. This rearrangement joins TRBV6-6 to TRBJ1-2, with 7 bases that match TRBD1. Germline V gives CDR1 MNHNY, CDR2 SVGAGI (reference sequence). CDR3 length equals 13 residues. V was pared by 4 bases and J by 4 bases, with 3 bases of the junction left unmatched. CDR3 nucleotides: TGTGCCAGCAGTTCTAAGGGGGCCTATGGCTACACCTTC. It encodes CASSSKGAYGYTF.

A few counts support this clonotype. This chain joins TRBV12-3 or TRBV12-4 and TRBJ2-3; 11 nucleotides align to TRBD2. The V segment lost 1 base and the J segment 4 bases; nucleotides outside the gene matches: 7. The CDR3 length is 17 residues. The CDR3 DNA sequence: TGTGCCAGCAGTTTAGGGCCACTAGCGGGGGTCCCAGATACGCAGTATTTT. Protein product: CASSLGPLAGVPDTQYF.

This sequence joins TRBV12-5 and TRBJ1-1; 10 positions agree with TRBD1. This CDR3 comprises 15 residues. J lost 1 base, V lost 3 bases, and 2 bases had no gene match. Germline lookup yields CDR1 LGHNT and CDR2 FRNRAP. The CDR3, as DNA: TGTGCTAGTGGTTTCGGACAGGGGGAGAACACTGAAGCTTTCTTT. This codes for CASGFGQGENTEAFF.

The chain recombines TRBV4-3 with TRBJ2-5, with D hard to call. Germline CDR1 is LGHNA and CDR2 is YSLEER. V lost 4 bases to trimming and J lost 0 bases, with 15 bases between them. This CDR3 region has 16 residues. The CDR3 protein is CASSPLITPYQETQYF. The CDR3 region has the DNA TGCGCCAGCAGCCCCCTTATAACCCCGTACCAAGAGACCCAGTACTTC.

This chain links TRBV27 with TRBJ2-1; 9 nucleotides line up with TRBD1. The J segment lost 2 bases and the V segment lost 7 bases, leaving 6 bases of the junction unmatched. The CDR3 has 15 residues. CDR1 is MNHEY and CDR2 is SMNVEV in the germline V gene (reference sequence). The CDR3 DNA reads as TGTGCCAGCATCGTGAACAGGGGGCCCTACAATGAGCAGTTCTTC. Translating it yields CASIVNRGPYNEQFF.

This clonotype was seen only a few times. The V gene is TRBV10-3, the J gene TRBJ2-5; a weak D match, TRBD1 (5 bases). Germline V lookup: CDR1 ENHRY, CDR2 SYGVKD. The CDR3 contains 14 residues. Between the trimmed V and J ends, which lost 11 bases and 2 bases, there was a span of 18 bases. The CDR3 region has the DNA TGTGCCGCGTCCCTCCCGGACACTCAAGAGACCCAGTACTTC. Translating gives CAASLPDTQETQYF.

CDR3 nucleotide sequence: TGTGCCAGCAGCTTATGGCTAGCGGGCCCAGATACGCAGTATTTT. As protein: CASSLWLAGPDTQYF. V gene TRBV7-7 combines with J gene TRBJ2-3; 8 bases map to TRBD2. The CDR3 is 15 residues long. Germline V gives CDR1 SSHAT, CDR2 FNYEAQ (reference sequence). V dropped 2 bases and J dropped 4; count of bases not matched to a gene: 5.

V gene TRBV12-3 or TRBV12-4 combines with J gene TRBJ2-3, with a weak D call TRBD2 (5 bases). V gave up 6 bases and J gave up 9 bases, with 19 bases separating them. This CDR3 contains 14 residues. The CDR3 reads CASSQVVRGLTQYF. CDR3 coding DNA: TGTGCCAGCAGCCAAGTGGTACGCGGGTTAACGCAGTATTTT.

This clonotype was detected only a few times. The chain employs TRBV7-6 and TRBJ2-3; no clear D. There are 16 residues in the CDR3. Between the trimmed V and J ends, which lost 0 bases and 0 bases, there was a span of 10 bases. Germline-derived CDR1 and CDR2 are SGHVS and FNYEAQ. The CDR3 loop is CASSLAGWKSTDTQYF. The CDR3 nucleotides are TGTGCCAGCAGCTTAGCGGGGTGGAAGAGCACAGATACGCAGTATTTT.

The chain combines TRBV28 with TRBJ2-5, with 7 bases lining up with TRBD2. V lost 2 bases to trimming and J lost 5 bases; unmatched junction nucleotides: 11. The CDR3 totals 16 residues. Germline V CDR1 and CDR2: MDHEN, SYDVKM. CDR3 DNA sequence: TGTGCCAGCAGTTTACTCGCGGGGGACGCCTGGGAGACCCAGTACTTC. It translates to CASSLLAGDAWETQYF.

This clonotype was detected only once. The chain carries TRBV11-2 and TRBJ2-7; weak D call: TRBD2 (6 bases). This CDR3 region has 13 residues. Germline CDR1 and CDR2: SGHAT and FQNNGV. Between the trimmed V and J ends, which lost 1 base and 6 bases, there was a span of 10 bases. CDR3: CASSLAGAAEQYF. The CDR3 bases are TGTGCCAGCAGCTTAGCGGGAGCGGCCGAGCAGTACTTC.

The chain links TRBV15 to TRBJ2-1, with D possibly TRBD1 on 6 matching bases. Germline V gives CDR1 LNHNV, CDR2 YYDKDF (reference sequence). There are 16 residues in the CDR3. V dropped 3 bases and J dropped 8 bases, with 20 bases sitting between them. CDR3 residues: CATSRRRATGEDEQFF. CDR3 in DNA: TGTGCCACCAGCAGGAGGCGGGCGACAGGCGAGGATGAGCAGTTCTTC. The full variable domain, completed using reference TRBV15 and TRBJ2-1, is DAMVIQNPRYQVTQFGKPVTLSCSQTLNHNVMYWYQQKSSQAPKLLFHYYDKDFNNEADTPDNFQSRRPNTSFCFLDIRSPGLGDTAMYLCATSRRRATGEDEQFFGPGTRLTVL.

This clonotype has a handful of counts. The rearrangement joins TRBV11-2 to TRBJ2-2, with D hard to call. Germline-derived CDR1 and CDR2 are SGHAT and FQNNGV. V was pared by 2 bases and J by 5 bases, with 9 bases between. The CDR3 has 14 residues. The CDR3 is CASSLNPSTGELFF. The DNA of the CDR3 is TGTGCCAGCAGCTTAAATCCCAGTACCGGGGAGCTGTTTTTT.

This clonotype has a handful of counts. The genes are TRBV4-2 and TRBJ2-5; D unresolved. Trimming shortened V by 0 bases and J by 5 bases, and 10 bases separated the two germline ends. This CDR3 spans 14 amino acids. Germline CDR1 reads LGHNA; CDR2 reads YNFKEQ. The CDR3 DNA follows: TGTGCCAGCAGCCAAGATCGGTTCCGGGAGACCCAGTACTTC. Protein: CASSQDRFRETQYF.

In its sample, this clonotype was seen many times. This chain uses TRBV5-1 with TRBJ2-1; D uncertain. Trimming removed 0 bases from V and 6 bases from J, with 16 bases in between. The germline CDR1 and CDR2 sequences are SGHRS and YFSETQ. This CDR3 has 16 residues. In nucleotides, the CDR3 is TGCGCCAGCAGCTTGGCGACACAGAAGCGTATCAATGAGCAGTTCTTC. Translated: CASSLATQKRINEQFF.